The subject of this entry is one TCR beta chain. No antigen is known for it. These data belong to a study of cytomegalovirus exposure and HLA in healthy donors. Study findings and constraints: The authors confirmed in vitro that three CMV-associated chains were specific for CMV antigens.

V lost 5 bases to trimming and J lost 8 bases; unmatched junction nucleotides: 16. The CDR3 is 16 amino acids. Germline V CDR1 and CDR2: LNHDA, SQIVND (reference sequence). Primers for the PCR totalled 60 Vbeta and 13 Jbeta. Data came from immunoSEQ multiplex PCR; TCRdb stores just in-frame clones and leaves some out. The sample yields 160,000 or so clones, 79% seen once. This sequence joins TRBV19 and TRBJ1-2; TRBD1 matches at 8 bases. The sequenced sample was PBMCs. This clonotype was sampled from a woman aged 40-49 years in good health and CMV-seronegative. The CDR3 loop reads CASSPTGTGKVGGYTF. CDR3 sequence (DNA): TGTGCCAGTAGTCCGACCGGGACAGGTAAAGTAGGCGGCTACACCTTC.